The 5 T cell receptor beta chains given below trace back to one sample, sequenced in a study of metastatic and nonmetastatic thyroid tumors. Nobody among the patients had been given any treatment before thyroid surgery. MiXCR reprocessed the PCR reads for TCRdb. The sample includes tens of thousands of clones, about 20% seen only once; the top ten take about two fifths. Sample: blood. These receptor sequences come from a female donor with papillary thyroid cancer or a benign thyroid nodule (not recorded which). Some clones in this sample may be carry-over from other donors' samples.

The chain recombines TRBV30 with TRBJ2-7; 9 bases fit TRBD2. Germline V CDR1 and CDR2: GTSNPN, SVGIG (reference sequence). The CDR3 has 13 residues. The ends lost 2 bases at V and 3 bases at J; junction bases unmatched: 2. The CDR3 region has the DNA TGTGCCTGGAGTCCGACTAGCGGCTACGAGCAGTACTTC. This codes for CAWSPTSGYEQYF.

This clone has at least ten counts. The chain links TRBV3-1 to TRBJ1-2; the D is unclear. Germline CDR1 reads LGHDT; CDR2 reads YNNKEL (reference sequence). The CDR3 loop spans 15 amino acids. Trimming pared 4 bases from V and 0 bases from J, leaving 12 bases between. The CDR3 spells CASSPPQIANYGYTF. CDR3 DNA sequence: TGTGCCAGCAGCCCACCTCAGATAGCTAACTATGGCTACACCTTC.

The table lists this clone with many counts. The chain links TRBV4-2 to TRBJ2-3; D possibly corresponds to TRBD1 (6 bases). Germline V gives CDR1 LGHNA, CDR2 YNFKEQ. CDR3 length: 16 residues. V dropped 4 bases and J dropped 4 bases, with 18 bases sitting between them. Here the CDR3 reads CASSPLTGTLPDTQYF. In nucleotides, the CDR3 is TGTGCCAGCAGCCCACTGACGGGGACACTTCCAGATACGCAGTATTTT.

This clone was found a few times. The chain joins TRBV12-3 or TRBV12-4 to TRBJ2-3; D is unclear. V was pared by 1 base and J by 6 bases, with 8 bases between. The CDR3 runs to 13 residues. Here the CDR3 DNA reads TGTGCCAGCAGTTTAGTTCTTATTGATACGCAGTATTTT. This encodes CASSLVLIDTQYF.

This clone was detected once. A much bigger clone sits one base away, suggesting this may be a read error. In DNA form, the CDR3 reads TGTGCCAGTAGTATAGGGGGACAGGGGACTGTCGGGGAGCTGTTTTTT. Protein product: CASSIGGQGTVGELFF. This chain links TRBV19 with TRBJ2-2; 10 positions agree with TRBD1. The CDR3 is 16 residues long. CDR1 LNHDA and CDR2 SQIVND come from the germline V gene (reference sequence). V was pared by 1 base and J by 7 bases, with 6 bases of the junction left unmatched.